The 9 T cell receptor beta chains presented below share a single source sample, sequenced in a study of T cells in localized non-small cell lung cancer. Produced via immunoSEQ multiplex PCR; TCRdb's table is partial and in-frame only. Of roughly 1,700 clones detected, roughly a quarter appear once; the ten largest clones hold around an eighth. The sample in question was normal lung tissue next to the tumor, obtained before any cancer treatment. Receptors originate from a woman aged 40-69 years with stage II squamous cell lung carcinoma.

V usage is TRBV29-1 and J usage is TRBJ1-4; the match to TRBD1 covers 9 bases. Trimming cost V 4 bases and J 5 bases; bases outside gene matches: 2. CDR3 length: 13 residues. Germline V gene lookup returns CDR1 SQVTM and CDR2 ANQGSEA. The CDR3 DNA reads as TGCAGCGTTGTGACAGGGGGGAATGAAAAACTGTTTTTT. Protein sequence: CSVVTGGNEKLFF.

In this sample, this clone is medium-sized. The chain employs TRBV4-1 and TRBJ2-1; 9 bases match TRBD2. The germline CDR1 and CDR2 sequences are MGHRA and YSYEKL. CDR3 length: 17 residues. Unmatched junction bases numbered 7, after V lost 0 bases and J lost 4 bases. Written as DNA, the CDR3 is TGCGCCAGCAGCCAAGATTGGGCTAGCGGGGTTTACAATGAGCAGTTCTTC. Translating it yields CASSQDWASGVYNEQFF.

Only one count was recorded for this clone. The rearrangement uses TRBV29-1 and TRBJ2-1; no clear D. V lost 7 bases and J lost 0, with 16 bases in between. The CDR3 loop spans 15 amino acids. CDR1 and CDR2 (germline): SQVTM, ANQGSEA. The CDR3: CSARLGYSSYNEQFF. The CDR3 nucleotides are TGCAGCGCCCGACTCGGTTACAGCTCCTACAATGAGCAGTTCTTC.

About this clone: The DNA is left out, because the CDR3 cannot be placed on it with certainty; the CDR3 is given as TCRdb lists it. This chain connects TRBV28 to TRBJ2-4; the DNA was not used to check the table's D call, TRBD2. In germline, CDR1 is MDHEN, CDR2 SYDVKM. The CDR3 totals 16 residues, both ends included. CDR3 loop: CASSSSASGRSNIQYF.

This clone was seen more than once but under ten times. The chain combines TRBV11-3 with TRBJ2-7; D possibly corresponds to TRBD2 (5 bases). Deletions cut 3 bases from V and 4 bases from J, with 16 bases between. This CDR3 has 15 residues. Germline CDR1 SGHNT, CDR2 YENEEA. CDR3 in amino acids: CASSLDMGEGYEQYF. The CDR3 DNA sequence: TGTGCCAGCAGCTTGGATATGGGAGAGGGTTACGAGCAGTACTTC.

V gene TRBV14 combines with J gene TRBJ2-5; 7 bases fit TRBD1. V lost 0 bases and J lost 6; bases outside the gene matches: 7. The germline V gene encodes CDR1 SGHDN and CDR2 FVKESK. The CDR3 has 15 amino acids. CDR3 in amino acids: CASSQEYGTVKTQYF. As DNA, the CDR3 is TGTGCCAGCAGCCAAGAATACGGGACAGTCAAGACCCAGTACTTC.

The chain combines TRBV29-1 with TRBJ2-7; 8 bases are shared with TRBD2. The CDR3 length is 12 residues. The J segment lost 5 bases and the V segment lost 8 bases, leaving 8 bases of the junction unmatched. Germline V lookup: CDR1 SQVTM, CDR2 ANQGSEA. CDR3 coding DNA: TGCAGCACCCGACTAGCGAACGACGAGCAGTACTTC. Its protein product is CSTRLANDEQYF.

CDR3 in amino acids: CASSQSPGEGTNYGYTF. The CDR3 DNA sequence: TGCGCCAGCAGCCAATCCCCTGGGGAAGGGACTAACTATGGCTACACCTTC. This sequence joins TRBV4-1 and TRBJ1-2; D is uncertain. CDR3 size: 17 residues. Germline V gene data show CDR1 as MGHRA and CDR2 as YSYEKL. Trimming pared 2 bases from V and 0 bases from J, leaving 16 bases between.

Only a few counts were recorded for this clone. CDR3 DNA: TGTGCCAGCAGCTTAGGGACAGGGGGTAGCCAAGAGACCCAGTACTTC. Encoded protein: CASSLGTGGSQETQYF. The chain carries TRBV11-3 and TRBJ2-5; 10 nucleotides line up with TRBD1. Germline V CDR1 and CDR2: SGHNT, YENEEA. The V segment lost 1 base and the J segment 1 base; nucleotides outside the gene matches: 3. This CDR3 is 16 amino acids long.